This paragraph reports one TCR beta chain. The data were taken from a study of blood T cell repertoires in COVID-19. Study in general: Collection of acute and convalescent COVID-19 samples took place in the United States, Italy and Spain. The analysed material was cDNA or gDNA that came from T cells, B-cell-depleted T cells, or PBMCs.

Methods used by the authors: Estimated nucleated cell counts came from reference gene primer amplification. Repertoires were generated with immunoSEQ multiplex PCR, while TCRdb's copy carries only in-frame clones and drops some. V, J and clone size were drawn from that table, and D and trimming were deduced from the DNA. The data hold approximately 350,000 clones, with about four fifths observed a single time. CDR3 length equals 11 residues. V shed 3 bases and J shed 2 bases, with 5 bases lying between them. From germline, CDR1 is GTSNPN and CDR2 SVGIG (reference sequence). The receptor was derived from a man younger than 40 with active or convalescent COVID-19. What was sequenced was peripheral blood. This chain links TRBV30 with TRBJ2-7; D not resolved. The CDR3, as DNA: TGTGCCTGGAGAGCCCCCTACGAGCAGTACTTC. Its translation is CAWRAPYEQYF.